The clone carrying this T cell receptor (beta chain) was counted ten times or more. Its antigen is as yet unknown. The sample comes from a study of T-cell memory formation after mild COVID-19. At the level of the study: The study found TCR clusters largely donor specific.

TCRdb reprocessed the 5' RACE reads via MiXCR and lists one record per CDR3 protein. The data hold about 340,000 distinct CDR3 sequences, with around 15% observed a single time. Broader study findings: Clones that contracted clustered mainly in CM and EM if CD4+ and in EMRA if CD8+. Pre-infection memory harbored some responding clones, suggesting cross-reactive memory joined.

The CDR3 loop spans 14 amino acids. Trimming took 7 bases from V and 3 from J; bases not matched to a gene: 1. Germline values: CDR1 LNHDA, CDR2 SQIVND (reference sequence). The chain has TRBV19 and TRBJ2-2; 11 positions match TRBD1. The sample was PBMCs or a T cell subset sorted from them (not recorded which). The TCR was taken from a man aged 18 to 30 who had mild COVID-19 (a few samples of this study predate the infection). Cell type and time point are not known. The CDR3 DNA is TGTGCCAGTAAGGGACAGGGGGACACCGGGGAGCTGTTTTTT. Protein sequence: CASKGQGDTGELFF.